Below, 2 T cell receptor beta chains from the same sample are listed, as sequenced in a study of blood T cell repertoires in COVID-19. This table comes from immunoSEQ multiplex PCR, and its TCRdb copy is limited to in-frame clones, with some not included. The sample has approximately 330,000 clones, approximately 86% seen once. Sequenced sample: PBMCs or T cells enriched from blood (not recorded which). The receptors were gathered from a woman in her thirties or forties with acute COVID-19.

This chain joins TRBV7-9 and TRBJ2-1; a possible D gene is TRBD1 (5 bases). V was shortened by 5 bases and J by 4 bases, with 15 bases between the two germline ends. The CDR3 has 15 amino acids. Germline V CDR1 and CDR2: SEHNR, FQNEAQ (reference sequence). In DNA form, the CDR3 reads TGTGCCAGCAGCCCGCGTGGAGACAGATACAATGAGCAGTTCTTC. It is translated as CASSPRGDRYNEQFF.

This sequence joins TRBV20-1 and TRBJ2-4; 9 bases are shared with TRBD2. The trim removed 7 bases at V and 8 bases at J, leaving 3 bases unmatched. Germline V lookup: CDR1 DFQATT, CDR2 SNEGSKA (reference sequence). This CDR3 is built from 11 residues. CDR3 residues: CSGERGDIQYF. CDR3 nucleotide sequence: TGCAGTGGAGAGCGGGGGGACATTCAGTACTTC.